This T cell receptor (beta chain) was found in a study of blood T cell repertoires in COVID-19. Across the study: Sample material is recorded as cDNA or gDNA derived from T cells, B-cell-depleted T cells, or PBMCs.

Per the original methods: The assay estimated nucleated cells by amplifying reference gene primers. Method: immunoSEQ multiplex PCR; TCRdb's copy keeps in-frame clones and lacks some. The V and J calls and clone size are taken from that table; D and trimming were inferred from the DNA. The sample shows about 260,000 clones, about 80% of them seen only once. CDR3 length: 14 amino acids. Germline values: CDR1 DFQATT, CDR2 SNEGSKA (reference sequence). V gave up 3 bases and J gave up 1 base, with 11 bases separating them. V is TRBV20-1 and J is TRBJ2-3; D is uncertain. The sequence was obtained from an elderly woman with acute or convalescent COVID-19. Sequenced input: peripheral blood. CDR3 in DNA: TGCAGTGCTAGTGCCCCCCGAGGCACAGATACGCAGTATTTT. It codes for CSASAPRGTDTQYF.